This T cell receptor (beta chain) is from a study of T cells in Graves' hyperthyroidism and ophthalmopathy (dated by TCRdb to between 2018 and 2020). Looking at the study overall: Peripheral blood samples were taken at the time of initial diagnosis, prior to any treatment. A discovery cohort of roughly 100 patients, roughly 45 with Graves' ophthalmopathy and approximately 57 with stable Graves' hyperthyroidism, was used to find distinguishing TCR V-J signatures. An independent validation cohort of under 20 hyperthyroidism patients and approximately 15 patients who later progressed to ophthalmopathy tested prospective prediction of ophthalmopathy. The 75 to 100 discovery patients were randomly divided into training and test sets at a 7:3 ratio. The study also compared thyroid tissue and blood T-cell repertoires from several Graves' hyperthyroidism patients. Following sampling, methimazole starting at 30 mg daily was given to hyperthyroidism patients, and high-dose intravenous methylprednisolone was given to ophthalmopathy patients. According to the paper, TCR Vbeta CDR3 sequencing was carried out on over 130 peripheral blood samples, which came from approximately 43 ophthalmopathy, fewer than 80 hyperthyroidism and approximately 17 progressor patients.

The CDR3 has 15 amino acids, counting the end cysteine and phenylalanine. Only the CDR3 DNA is retained, 45 bases long and in frame from the first base. V is trimmed back by 5 bases and J by 5 bases, and the junction contains 9 bases that no gene match accounts for. CDR1 and CDR2 are read off the germline V gene as MNHNS and SASEGT. What the authors observed across the whole study: In validation, progression to ophthalmopathy was predicted by the model with 70.59% sensitivity and about 72% specificity, a median of about 6.4 months before onset. Sample size was not statistically predetermined, and blinding of investigators to group allocation was not performed. Most expanded thyroid clonotypes (frequency above 0.001) were also found in blood, which suggests that blood repertoires may mirror thyroid immune responses. A 13 V-J signature model separated ophthalmopathy from stable hyperthyroidism, with 87.88% sensitivity and just under 84% specificity in cross-validation and 80%/75% in testing.

A patient counted as having stable Graves' hyperthyroidism if no progression to ophthalmopathy occurred over 18 months of follow-up. Hyperthyroidism patients were aged 18 to 65 years and newly diagnosed, with disease duration of less than 2 months. Patients with uncontrolled infections, other autoimmune diseases, pregnancy or lactation were excluded. Diagnoses were established on the basis of clinical symptoms, serum thyroxine and TRAb, thyroid ultrasound, and orbital computed tomography. PBMCs were separated from 8 to 10 ml of fresh peripheral blood using Ficoll-Paque density gradient centrifugation. Total RNA was extracted using Trizol reagent, and RNA quality was assessed on an Agilent 2100 Bioanalyzer. TCR beta CDR3 regions were amplified from RNA transcripts. A first-round RT-PCR of the TCR CDR3 used the HTBI primer set with the Qiagen OneStep RT-PCR kit. Libraries were constructed in a second round of multiplex PCR, after which size selection and purification were carried out. Paired-end sequencing of the libraries was performed with 100 bp reads on an Illumina HiSeq2000. The original methods were these. Raw data were processed with SOAPnuke, discarding reads with adapters, uncalled bases, mean Phred below 15, or no exact constant-primer or identifier match. COPE v1.2.5 was used to merge high-quality paired reads, and clonotypes were defined as unique nucleotide sequences. Clonotypes were aligned to IMGT TRBV, TRBD and TRBJ reference segments using MiTCR v1.1. Analysis was restricted to V-J combinations with a frequency above 0.0001, which covered 99.2% of repertoires. The TCS score was defined as F50 (clonal expansion) divided by E x V (chaos), with BLOSUM62-based TCRdist calculated between CDR3 peptides within each V-J. Welch's t-statistics and random forest reduced several hundred V-J features to about 12, which were used in a naive Bayes classifier (R e1071). In TCRdb, the public reads were trimmed at Q25 with fastp and aligned with MiXCR, with productive beta chains retained. Every CDR3 protein is listed once, alongside the most common genes and DNA of its rows. The V and J calls, along with clone size, are taken from TCRdb and not from the paper's own processing. This sample gives a few hundred thousand distinct CDR3 sequences in total; about a sixth of them show up just once. Roughly 8% of the sample belongs to the ten largest clones.

The table lists this clonotype with many counts. Its recognized antigen is unknown. Per-base qualities were not stored, and no clone one base away is much larger. The TCR originated in a woman aged 18 to 35 with Graves' hyperthyroidism. Source material: blood. Recombination connected TRBV6-1 to TRBJ2-5; 9 central nucleotides agree with TRBD1. The bases are TGTGCCAGCAGTTCCCAACAGGGGGCAGGGGAGACCCAGTACTTC. This codes for CASSSQQGAGETQYF.